This TCR beta chain was sequenced for a study of blood T cell repertoires in COVID-19. Looking at the study overall: In each case, the material was cDNA or gDNA derived from T cells, B-cell-depleted T cells, or PBMCs.

As handled by the study authors: Reference gene primer amplification gave nucleated cell count estimates. Generated by immunoSEQ multiplex PCR, the TCRdb table keeps only in-frame clones and is missing some. That table furnishes V, J and clone size, whereas the DNA furnished D and trimming. The data hold around 300,000 clones, with about 86% observed a single time. V lost 5 bases, J lost 7 bases, and 9 bases stayed unmatched. The germline V gene encodes CDR1 SGHTA and CDR2 FQGNSA. This CDR3 has 15 residues. This clone was recorded only once. The chain carries TRBV7-2 and TRBJ2-1, with 9 bases lining up with TRBD2. This receptor was identified in a woman aged 25 to 39 who had recovered from COVID-19. Input material: peripheral blood. CDR3 amino acids: CASSLQRGAGNEQFF. In nucleotides, the CDR3 is TGTGCCAGCAGCCTCCAGCGGGGGGCGGGGAATGAGCAGTTCTTC.